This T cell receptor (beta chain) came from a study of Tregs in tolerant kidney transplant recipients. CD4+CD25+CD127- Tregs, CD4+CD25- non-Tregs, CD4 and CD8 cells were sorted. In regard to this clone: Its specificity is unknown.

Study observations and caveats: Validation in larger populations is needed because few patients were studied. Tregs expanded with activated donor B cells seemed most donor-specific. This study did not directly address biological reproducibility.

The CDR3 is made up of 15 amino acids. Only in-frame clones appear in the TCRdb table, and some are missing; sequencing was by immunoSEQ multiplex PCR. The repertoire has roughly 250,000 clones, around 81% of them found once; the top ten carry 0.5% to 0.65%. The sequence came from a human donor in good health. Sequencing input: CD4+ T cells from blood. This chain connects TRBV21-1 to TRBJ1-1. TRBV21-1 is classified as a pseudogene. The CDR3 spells CASRANSSWGTEAFF. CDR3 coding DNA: TGTGCCAGCAGGGCAAATAGTAGTTGGGGGACTGAAGCTTTCTTT.